These 30 T cell receptor beta chains came from one sample sequenced in a study of blood T cell repertoires in COVID-19. Some clones are missing from TCRdb's copy, which holds only in-frame ones; the method was immunoSEQ multiplex PCR. Found here are over 30,000 clones, around 75% of them singletons; the top ten hold under 15%. Sequencing input: peripheral blood. All receptors come from an elderly man with active or convalescent COVID-19.

The gene calls are TRBV18 and TRBJ2-2; 9 positions match TRBD1. The junction had 5 bases not matched to a gene; V was cut back by 6 bases and J by 6 bases. Per the germline V gene, CDR1 is KGHSH and CDR2 is LQKENI. The CDR3 loop spans 14 amino acids. The CDR3 is CASSPNRGPGELFF. CDR3 in DNA: TGTGCCAGCTCCCCGAACAGGGGGCCCGGGGAGCTGTTTTTT.

The gene calls are TRBV6-2 or TRBV6-3 and TRBJ1-5, with TRBD1 identical over 8 bases. CDR1 and CDR2 (germline): MNHEY, SVGEGT. CDR3 length: 16 residues. The trim removed 6 bases at V and 0 bases at J, leaving 7 bases unmatched. In DNA form, the CDR3 reads TGTGCCAGCAGCCCTGGACAGGGCAATAGCAATCAGCCCCAGCATTTT. Amino acids: CASSPGQGNSNQPQHF.

This clone came up a few times. The chain combines TRBV11-2 with TRBJ2-7, with 7 positions matching TRBD2. The CDR3 is 17 residues long. The junction had 12 bases not matched to a gene; V was cut back by 2 bases and J by 2 bases. Germline CDR1 is SGHAT and CDR2 is FQNNGV. The CDR3 DNA reads TGTGCCAGCAGCTTAAGGGGACTAACATTGAGACCCTACGAGCAGTACTTC. It yields the protein CASSLRGLTLRPYEQYF.

The V call is TRBV19, the J call TRBJ2-1; 9 nucleotides agree with TRBD2. Trimming removed 3 bases from V and 3 bases from J; junction bases left unmatched: 3. The CDR3 totals 15 residues. Germline CDR1 is LNHDA and CDR2 is SQIVND (reference sequence). The CDR3 sequence: CASSISSGNYNEQFF. The CDR3 coding sequence is TGTGCCAGTAGTATTTCTAGCGGGAACTACAATGAGCAGTTCTTC.

The chain combines TRBV11-3 with TRBJ2-1, with a weak D call TRBD2 (5 bases). V was shortened by 1 base and J by 7 bases, with 17 bases between the two germline ends. This CDR3 region has 16 residues. Germline V lookup: CDR1 SGHNT, CDR2 YENEEA. The chain's CDR3 is CASSLVLGREENEQFF. CDR3 in DNA: TGTGCCAGCAGCTTAGTTTTGGGGAGAGAAGAGAATGAGCAGTTCTTC.

The chain couples TRBV14 to TRBJ2-7; tentatively, D is TRBD1 (5 bases). The germline V and J ends were trimmed by 4 bases and 2 bases, with 15 bases remaining between them. The CDR3 has 15 amino acids. Germline CDR1 SGHDN, CDR2 FVKESK. The CDR3 loop reads CASSPASTVPYEQYF. The CDR3 DNA is TGTGCCAGCAGCCCGGCATCGACAGTCCCCTACGAGCAGTACTTC. Combining the CDR3 with reference TRBV14 and TRBJ2-7 gives the whole variable domain EAGVTQFPSHSVIEKGQTVTLRCDPISGHDNLYWYRRVMGKEIKFLLHFVKESKQDESGMPNNRFLAERTGGTYSTLKVQPAELEDSGVYFCASSPASTVPYEQYFGPGTRLTVT.

The chain combines TRBV5-1 with TRBJ2-5; D is undetermined. From germline, CDR1 is SGHRS and CDR2 YFSETQ. The V end was cut by 3 bases, the J end by 2 bases, with 2 bases between. The CDR3 sequence is 11 residues long. The CDR3 reads CASSSQETQYF. The CDR3 DNA reads as TGCGCCAGCAGCTCACAAGAGACCCAGTACTTC.

V gene TRBV6-6 combines with J gene TRBJ2-3; 9 bases fit TRBD2. V lost 5 bases and J lost 0; bases outside the gene matches: 24. In germline, CDR1 is MNHNY, CDR2 SVGAGI (reference sequence). This CDR3 spans 22 amino acids. The CDR3 loop reads CASSLSGSEWGQQSFSTDTQYF. The CDR3 DNA follows: TGTGCCAGCAGTCTTAGCGGGAGTGAATGGGGACAGCAGTCGTTTAGCACAGATACGCAGTATTTT.

This chain joins TRBV19 and TRBJ2-7; D remains ambiguous. Trimming shortened V by 1 base and J by 7 bases, and 11 bases separated the two germline ends. Germline V gene data show CDR1 as LNHDA and CDR2 as SQIVND (reference sequence). The CDR3 totals 13 residues. For the CDR3, the DNA is TGTGCCAGTAGTATAGTAATATATAAAGAGCAGTACTTC. This translates into CASSIVIYKEQYF.

The V call is TRBV2, the J call TRBJ1-1; D unclear. The CDR3 sequence is 13 residues long. Germline loops: CDR1 SNHLY, CDR2 FYNNEI. V lost 5 bases and J lost 0, with 7 bases in between. The CDR3 spells CASSSELNTEAFF. In nucleotides, the CDR3 is TGTGCCAGCAGTTCGGAGCTGAACACTGAAGCTTTCTTT.

Details on this clone: Germline and junction disagree at one end, which may indicate a read error. J is TRBJ1-4 and V is TRBV7-2, with 7 bases aligning to TRBD1. Germline CDR1 reads SGHTA; CDR2 reads FQGNSA. The CDR3 contains 14 residues. CDR3 coding DNA: TGTGCCAGCAGCGTAGCCAGGGGGGCCGAAAAACTGTTTTTT. Residues: CASSVARGAEKLFF.

This chain links TRBV4-2 with TRBJ2-1; D gene uncertain. Trimming removed 0 bases from V and 5 bases from J, with 11 bases in between. Germline CDR1 LGHNA, CDR2 YNFKEQ. The CDR3 runs 15 residues. The DNA for the CDR3 is TGTGCCAGCAGCCAAGAGCGGTCATCCGACAATGAGCAGTTCTTC. Amino acids: CASSQERSSDNEQFF.

This clone appeared a few times. The V call is TRBV5-8, the J call TRBJ1-2; maybe TRBD1 (5 bases). CDR3 length: 15 residues. Germline CDR1 SGHTS, CDR2 YDEGEE. V was shortened by 4 bases and J by 6 bases, with 19 bases between the two germline ends. CDR3 sequence reads: CASSQNAGITNGYTF. The CDR3 DNA reads as TGTGCCAGCAGCCAAAACGCAGGGATTACCAATGGCTACACCTTC.

V is TRBV7-8 and J is TRBJ1-5; D is unresolved. The CDR3 covers 17 residues. Germline lookup yields CDR1 SGHVS and CDR2 FQNEAQ. V lost 2 bases, J lost 1 base, and 15 bases lay in between. This CDR3 is CASSLWTVGASNQPQHF. DNA for the CDR3: TGTGCCAGCAGCTTATGGACGGTGGGAGCCAGCAATCAGCCCCAGCATTTT.

This clone came up a few times. J is TRBJ2-1 and V is TRBV29-1; 8 nucleotides match TRBD2. The trim removed 6 bases at V and 1 base at J, leaving 5 bases unmatched. The CDR3 length is 14 residues. The germline CDR1 and CDR2 sequences are SQVTM and ANQGSEA. The CDR3 sequence is CSVLTSASYNEQFF. CDR3 nucleotide sequence: TGCAGCGTCCTGACTAGCGCATCCTACAATGAGCAGTTCTTC.

This rearrangement joins TRBV4-1 to TRBJ2-3, with D tentatively TRBD2 (6 bases). CDR1 is MGHRA, CDR2 YSYEKL, per germline. Trimming took 2 bases from V and 4 from J, leaving 28 bases between them. This CDR3 comprises 20 residues. The CDR3 region is CASSQLVPSHRDSQPDTQYF. The DNA for the CDR3 is TGCGCCAGCAGCCAATTAGTGCCCTCACACCGGGACTCACAACCAGATACGCAGTATTTT.

The chain joins TRBV11-2 to TRBJ2-2; 8 nucleotides line up with TRBD1. From germline, CDR1 is SGHAT and CDR2 FQNNGV. Trimming took 0 bases from V and 5 from J; bases not matched to a gene: 8. CDR3 length equals 17 residues. The chain's CDR3 is CASSLDHYRQGTGELFF. For the CDR3, the DNA is TGTGCCAGCAGCTTAGATCACTACCGACAGGGGACCGGGGAGCTGTTTTTT.

This rearrangement joins TRBV27 to TRBJ2-3; tentatively, D is TRBD2 (6 bases). This CDR3 region has 15 residues. V was clipped by 5 bases and J by 2 bases, with 14 bases between them. Germline lookup yields CDR1 MNHEY and CDR2 SMNVEV (reference sequence). The CDR3 bases are TGTGCCAGCAGTGTGCTTGGGGGGATCACAGATACGCAGTATTTT. It yields the protein CASSVLGGITDTQYF.

The chain carries TRBV3-1 (or the pseudogene TRBV3-2) and TRBJ2-7; perhaps TRBD2 as D (6 bases). Germline V gene data show CDR1 as LGHDT and CDR2 as YNNKEL (reference sequence). This CDR3 has 14 amino acids. The germline V and J ends were trimmed by 1 base and 2 bases, with 9 bases remaining between them. The CDR3 sequence is CASSQGGDPYEQYF. The CDR3 DNA reads TGTGCCAGCAGCCAAGGGGGGGACCCCTACGAGCAGTACTTC.

This chain uses TRBV5-6 with TRBJ2-3, with 12 nucleotides matching TRBD2. The CDR3 consists of 16 residues. Germline V lookup: CDR1 SGHDT, CDR2 YYEEEE. With V trimmed by 5 bases and J by 3 bases, 7 bases remained unmatched. The CDR3 sequence is CASSLGLAGTTDTQYF. In DNA form, the CDR3 reads TGTGCCAGCAGTCTCGGACTAGCGGGAACAACAGATACGCAGTATTTT.

The CDR3 DNA reads as TGTGCCAGCAGTTTTATCAGCGAGCAGTACTTC. Translation gives CASSFISEQYF. The J gene is TRBJ2-7, the V gene TRBV28; no clear D. There are 11 residues in the CDR3. V lost 3 bases to trimming and J lost 6 bases, with 6 bases between them. CDR1 is MDHEN, CDR2 SYDVKM, per germline.

The chain links TRBV5-1 to TRBJ2-7, with no clear D. V was clipped by 2 bases and J by 3 bases, with 6 bases between them. The CDR3 has 12 amino acids. Germline CDR1 and CDR2: SGHRS and YFSETQ. The CDR3 sequence: CASSLDFYEQYF. The CDR3 DNA follows: TGCGCCAGCAGCTTAGACTTCTACGAGCAGTACTTC.

This chain joins TRBV2 and TRBJ2-7; 10 bases agree with TRBD2. V lost 6 bases to trimming and J lost 5 bases; unmatched junction nucleotides: 13. The CDR3 consists of 16 residues. Germline V gene sequence: CDR1 SNHLY, CDR2 FYNNEI. The CDR3 sequence is CASRGATSGISHEQYF. In DNA, the CDR3 is TGTGCCAGCAGGGGGGCAACTAGCGGGATTAGCCACGAGCAGTACTTC.

There are a few counts of this clone. The J gene is TRBJ1-1, the V gene TRBV7-2; D remains ambiguous. The germline CDR1 and CDR2 sequences are SGHTA and FQGNSA. This CDR3 spans 13 amino acids. Trimming left V 3 bases short and J 2 bases short, with 7 bases between. The CDR3 region has the DNA TGTGCCAGCAGCTTGAGTCTAAACACTGAAGCTTTCTTT. Protein product: CASSLSLNTEAFF.

The chain recombines TRBV3-1 (or the pseudogene TRBV3-2) with TRBJ1-6, with TRBD1 matching over 8 bases. Germline values: CDR1 LGHDT, CDR2 YNNKEL (reference sequence). The V gene end was trimmed by 0 bases and the J gene end by 9 bases; junction bases not matched to a gene: 7. The CDR3 runs to 16 residues. CDR3 sequence (DNA): TGTGCCAGCAGCCAAGAGGGACAGGTGAGGGGTTCACCCCTCCACTTT. Its translation is CASSQEGQVRGSPLHF.

The chain employs TRBV4-1 and TRBJ2-2; no firm D call. V lost 1 base and J lost 0, with 21 bases in between. The CDR3 loop spans 20 amino acids. Germline loops: CDR1 MGHRA, CDR2 YSYEKL. The chain's CDR3 is CASSQAQAVLRRTNTGELFF. The CDR3 coding sequence is TGCGCCAGCAGCCAAGCCCAAGCCGTACTTCGGCGGACGAACACCGGGGAGCTGTTTTTT.

This sequence joins TRBV3-1 (or the pseudogene TRBV3-2) and TRBJ2-2; 8 nucleotides match TRBD2. The germline V gene has CDR1 LGHDT and CDR2 YNNKEL (reference sequence). J lost 5 bases, V lost 2 bases, and 10 bases had no gene match. The CDR3 is 17 residues long. This CDR3 reads CASSQRSGSQGTGELFF. In DNA form, the CDR3 reads TGTGCCAGCAGCCAAAGGAGCGGGAGTCAGGGTACCGGGGAGCTGTTTTTT.

V usage is TRBV18 and J usage is TRBJ2-7; D is perhaps TRBD2 (5 bases). The V gene's germline CDR1 is KGHSH and CDR2 LQKENI. Trimming took 0 bases from V and 2 from J, leaving 8 bases between them. The CDR3 is 14 residues long. The CDR3 nucleotides read TGTGCCAGCTCACCACCTAGCGAGACCTACGAGCAGTACTTC. This sequence encodes CASSPPSETYEQYF.

This chain links TRBV30 with TRBJ1-5, with TRBD1 matching 8 bases. Germline V gives CDR1 GTSNPN, CDR2 SVGIG (reference sequence). The CDR3 has 13 amino acids. Losses at the gene ends were 3 bases for V and 5 bases for J; bases not matched to a gene: 3. The CDR3 nucleotides are TGTGCCTGGAGCGACAGGGGCCATCAGCCCCAGCATTTT. Residues: CAWSDRGHQPQHF.

This clone was found a few times. The chain uses TRBV6-5 and TRBJ2-7; TRBD2 is a possible D gene (7 bases). Germline CDR1 is MNHEY and CDR2 is SVGAGI. Trimming cost V 5 bases and J 4 bases, with 15 bases left between them. This CDR3 spans 14 amino acids. For the CDR3, the DNA is TGTGCCAGCAGTAGGGGGGGGCGTTCATACGAGCAGTACTTC. Translation gives CASSRGGRSYEQYF.